The clone carrying this T cell receptor beta chain was counted between two and nine times. Its antigen remains unidentified. Focal radiation was given together with CTLA-4 blockade (ipilimumab) to patients with chemo-refractory metastatic non-small-cell lung cancer. Method: immunoSEQ multiplex PCR; TCRdb's copy keeps in-frame clones and lacks some. The sample contains 70,000 to 90,000 clones, around 80% of which appear only once. The sample comes from a study of radiotherapy plus CTLA-4 blockade in lung cancer. Study summary: Disease control was achieved by over 25% of patients, and objective responses by 18%.

General study findings and limits: Radiotherapy with ipilimumab was followed by blood expansion of tumor-derived clones. Response, reportedly, was best predicted by interferon-beta along with early blood T cell clone dynamics.

This TCR derives from a human donor with non-small cell lung cancer who had stable disease on radiotherapy plus ipilimumab. The sample here was peripheral blood, taken from a patient treated with radiotherapy plus ipilimumab.

The chain's CDR3 is CASSLLGLAPSSYNEQFF. DNA of the CDR3: TGTGCCAGCAGTTTATTGGGACTAGCGCCCAGCTCCTACAATGAGCAGTTCTTC. J is TRBJ2-1 and V is TRBV28; 10 bases fit TRBD2. Germline assignment: CDR1 MDHEN and CDR2 SYDVKM. Trimming at V came to 1 base and at J to 0 bases, leaving 6 bases not matched to a gene. The CDR3 spans 18 residues.